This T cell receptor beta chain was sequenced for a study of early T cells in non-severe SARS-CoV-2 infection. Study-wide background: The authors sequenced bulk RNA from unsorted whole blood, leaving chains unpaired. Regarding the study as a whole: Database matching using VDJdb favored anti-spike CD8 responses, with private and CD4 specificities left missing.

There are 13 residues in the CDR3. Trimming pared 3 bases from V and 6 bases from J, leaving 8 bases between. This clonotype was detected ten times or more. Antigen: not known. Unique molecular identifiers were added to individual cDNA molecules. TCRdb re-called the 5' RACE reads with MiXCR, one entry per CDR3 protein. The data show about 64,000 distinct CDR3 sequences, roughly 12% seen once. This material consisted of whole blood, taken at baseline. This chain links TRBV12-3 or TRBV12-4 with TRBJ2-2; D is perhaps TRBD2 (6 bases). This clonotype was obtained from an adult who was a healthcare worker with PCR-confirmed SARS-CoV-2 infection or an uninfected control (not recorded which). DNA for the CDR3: TGTGCCAGCAGTTTGACTAGTCCCGGGGAGCTGTTTTTT. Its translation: CASSLTSPGELFF.